This TCR beta chain was retrieved from a study of blood T cell repertoires in COVID-19. Looking at the study overall: The United States, Italy and Spain supplied acute and convalescent COVID-19 samples. Nucleic acid was either cDNA or gDNA, and it came from T cells, B-cell-depleted T cells, or PBMCs.

Original processing methods: Reference gene primers were amplified, and this amplification served to estimate nucleated cell counts. Profiled with immunoSEQ multiplex PCR; TCRdb holds only in-frame clones, not every one. That table is the source of V, J and clone size, and D and trimming were worked out from the DNA. The sample yields more than 300,000 clones, 70% to 90% seen once. CDR1 is GTSNPN, CDR2 SVGIG, per germline (reference sequence). The CDR3 runs 15 residues. V shed 0 bases and J shed 2 bases, with 14 bases lying between them. This clone was recorded once. Followed longitudinally, the Seattle patients had been enrolled during active infection.

Input material: peripheral blood. The receptor's source is a woman between 25 and 40 years old with COVID-19, enrolled during active disease. J is TRBJ2-7 and V is TRBV30, with a weak D call TRBD1 (6 bases). The CDR3 region is CAWSVGTSDPYEQYF. The CDR3 DNA reads TGTGCCTGGAGTGTTGGGACATCTGATCCCTACGAGCAGTACTTC. Supplemented by reference TRBV30 and TRBJ2-7, the full variable domain reads SQTIHQWPATLVQPVGSPLSLECTVEGTSNPNLYWYRQAAGRGLQLLFYSVGIGQISSEVPQNLSASRPQDRQFILSSKKLLLSDSGFYLCAWSVGTSDPYEQYFGPGTRLTVT.